This entry lists 10 T cell receptor beta chains sequenced from one sample in a study of blood T cell repertoires in COVID-19. TCRdb's table, derived via immunoSEQ multiplex PCR, lists solely in-frame clones and lacks some. This table holds roughly 30,000 clones, nearly 90% found once. Sequenced sample: peripheral blood. All receptors come from a man older than 75 with acute or convalescent COVID-19.

The chain is built from TRBV18 and TRBJ2-3, with a tentative D call TRBD2 (7 bases). Deletions cut 1 base from V and 2 bases from J, with 16 bases between. Germline CDR1 KGHSH, CDR2 LQKENI. The CDR3 loop spans 17 amino acids. CDR3 in amino acids: CASSPRIKGDYTDTQYF. The CDR3 DNA sequence: TGTGCCAGCTCACCACGGATAAAGGGGGACTACACAGATACGCAGTATTTT.

This chain links TRBV6-4 with TRBJ2-2; possible D gene TRBD1, 6 bases. The ends were cut back, 2 bases at V and 7 bases at J, with 8 bases in the middle. This CDR3 has 13 amino acids. Germline lookup yields CDR1 MRHNA and CDR2 SNTAGT. CDR3 DNA sequence: TGTGCCAGCAGTGACCGGACAGACGGGGAGCTGTTTTTT. Translated, it gives CASSDRTDGELFF.

The chain employs TRBV28 and TRBJ2-3; D remains ambiguous. V lost 7 bases to trimming and J lost 4 bases, with 15 bases between them. Germline values: CDR1 MDHEN, CDR2 SYDVKM. The CDR3 runs 14 residues. The CDR3 region has the DNA TGTGCCAGCACCACCCTAGACGGCCCAGATACGCAGTATTTT. Encoded protein: CASTTLDGPDTQYF.

The V and J genes are TRBV5-4 and TRBJ1-2; D not certain. Per germline, CDR1 SGHNT and CDR2 YYREEE (reference sequence). The CDR3 extends over 12 amino acids. The V end was cut by 4 bases, the J end by 3 bases, with 7 bases between. DNA of the CDR3: TGTGCCAGCAGCGGGAGGGACTATGGCTACACCTTC. Protein sequence: CASSGRDYGYTF.

This chain links TRBV10-3 with TRBJ2-2; 7 bases are a match to TRBD1. This CDR3 is built from 15 residues. Germline lookup yields CDR1 ENHRY and CDR2 SYGVKD. V lost 0 bases to trimming and J lost 6 bases; unmatched junction nucleotides: 4. The CDR3 sequence: CAISESWTGSGELFF. In DNA form, the CDR3 reads TGTGCCATCAGTGAGTCCTGGACAGGATCCGGGGAGCTGTTTTTT.

The V and J genes are TRBV5-6 and TRBJ1-2, with D maybe TRBD1 (5 bases). The CDR3 contains 15 residues. CDR1 is SGHDT and CDR2 is YYEEEE in the germline V gene. Trimming stripped 0 bases from V and 0 bases from J, with 9 bases between. This CDR3 reads CASSLDRKANYGYTF. The CDR3 DNA sequence: TGTGCCAGCAGCTTGGACAGGAAAGCTAACTATGGCTACACCTTC. Combining the CDR3 with reference TRBV5-6 and TRBJ1-2 gives the whole variable domain DAGVTQSPTHLIKTRGQQVTLRCSPKSGHDTVSWYQQALGQGPQFIFQYYEEEERQRGNFPDRFSGHQFPNYSSELNVNALLLGDSALYLCASSLDRKANYGYTFGSGTRLTVV.

The CDR3 loop reads CASGSDGTYEQYF. The CDR3 DNA reads TGTGCCAGCGGGAGTGACGGAACCTACGAGCAGTACTTC. This chain uses TRBV2 with TRBJ2-7; the D gene is possibly TRBD2 (5 bases). V was shortened by 8 bases and J by 2 bases, with 13 bases between the two germline ends. CDR1 and CDR2 from the germline V gene are SNHLY and FYNNEI. This CDR3 has 13 amino acids.

The gene calls are TRBV28 and TRBJ1-2, with 10 bases identical to TRBD1. The trim removed 3 bases at V and 4 bases at J, leaving 8 bases unmatched. Germline-derived CDR1 and CDR2 are MDHEN and SYDVKM. The CDR3 loop spans 16 amino acids. In nucleotides, the CDR3 is TGTGCCAGCAGTTTCTTCCGGACAGGGGGATCCTATGGCTACACCTTC. This translates into CASSFFRTGGSYGYTF.

CDR3 bases: TGTGCCAGCAGGAGGGACAGTGGGGAGACCCAGTACTTC. Its translation: CASRRDSGETQYF. V usage is TRBV2 and J usage is TRBJ2-5, with 7 bases aligning to TRBD1. Germline CDR1 reads SNHLY; CDR2 reads FYNNEI. Unmatched junction bases numbered 6, after V lost 6 bases and J lost 5 bases. CDR3 size: 13 residues. The full variable domain, in which reference TRBV2 and TRBJ2-5 provide the parts outside the CDR3, is EPEVTQTPSHQVTQMGQEVILRCVPISNHLYFYWYRQILGQKVEFLVSFYNNEISEKSEIFDDQFSVERPDGSNFTLKIRSTKLEDSAMYFCASRRDSGETQYFGPGTRLLVL.

The DNA of the CDR3 is TGTGCCAGCAGCTCTGCTGGCGGGAGGTACACCGGGGAGCTGTTTTTT. Its translation: CASSSAGGRYTGELFF. The rearrangement links TRBV11-2 to TRBJ2-2, with 8 nucleotides matching TRBD2. The CDR3 has 16 residues. Germline trimming cut 4 bases from V and 3 bases from J; bases unmatched to any gene: 7. Germline V gene lookup returns CDR1 SGHAT and CDR2 FQNNGV.